This T cell receptor beta chain was identified during a study of memory CD4+ T cells and cytomegalovirus serostatus. Findings and caveats of the study: About 40% of the roughly 160 known CMV-associated TCRbeta sequences appeared in CD4+ memory. Median bootstrapped AUC for CMV status was around 0.96 originally, less than 0.92 US-trained.

TCRdb's table, derived via immunoSEQ multiplex PCR, lists solely in-frame clones and lacks some. This repertoire shows fewer than 90,000 clones, about 73% found once; its top ten account for approximately 2.8%. In this sample, this clone turned up a few times. Its antigen is not identified. Single viable CD3+CD4+CD8-CD45RO+ cells were sorted as the memory CD4+ T cells. Donors' CMV status reflects serum IgG against pp150, pp28, p38, p52. The V gene lost 5 bases and the J gene lost 2 bases, with 9 bases spanning the gap. The germline V gene has CDR1 SGHTA and CDR2 FQGNSA. The CDR3 has 13 amino acids. The origin of this receptor is an adult in good health and CMV-seropositive. The chain is built from TRBV7-2 and TRBJ1-2, with unresolved D. Input material: memory CD4+ T cells from blood. The CDR3 region has the DNA TGTGCCAGCAGCCGGACGGCCAACTATGGCTACACCTTC. Residues: CASSRTANYGYTF.